This TCR beta chain came from a study of T-cell reconstitution after alpha-beta-depleted transplantation in children (dated by TCRdb to the mid-2010s). Study-wide context: Using TCR repertoire profiling, the study quantitatively followed how T-cell immune reconstitution unfolded in children after TCRalphabeta/CD19-depleted allogeneic hematopoietic cell transplantation.

The library was prepared using PCR. The run used an Illumina HiSeq 2500. TCR libraries were prepared with molecular barcoding, using unique molecular identifiers to normalize TCRbeta repertoire quantification. Through fastp at Q25 and MiXCR, TCRdb rebuilt clones from the public reads, retaining in-frame beta chains. Every distinct CDR3 protein forms one entry, paired with its most common genes and DNA. The sample yields more than 550,000 distinct CDR3 sequences; roughly 10% were counted once. Less than 4.5% of the sample rests with the top ten. This clonotype was seen repeatedly, ten times or more. Its antigen is unknown. The input lacks base qualities; no much larger clone sits a single base away. Clipping removes 0 bases from V and 8 bases from J, with 9 as the unmatched junction base count. The CDR3 contains 14 residues, cysteine and phenylalanine counted. The read is trimmed to its CDR3 DNA, 42 bases read in frame from base 1. CDR1 SQVTM and CDR2 ANQGSEA are derived from the germline V gene.

Material: PBMCs from the stem cell graft donor, obtained from the stem cell graft. The clonotype comes from a human donor who donated a stem cell graft to a child with acute myeloid leukemia. Recombination linked TRBV29-1 to TRBJ2-5, with 7 middle bases fitting TRBD2. The CDR3 in this case is CSVEDWEGRQTQYF. The nucleotide sequence reads as follows: TGCAGCGTTGAAGATTGGGAGGGACGTCAAACCCAGTACTTC. When the CDR3 is completed using the reference TRBV29-1 and TRBJ2-5 genes on either side, the full variable domain is SAVISQKPSRDICQRGTSLTIQCQVDSQVTMMFWYRQQPGQSLTLIATANQGSEATYESGFVIDKFPISRPNLTFSTLTVSNMSPEDSSIYLCSVEDWEGRQTQYFGPGTRLLVL.